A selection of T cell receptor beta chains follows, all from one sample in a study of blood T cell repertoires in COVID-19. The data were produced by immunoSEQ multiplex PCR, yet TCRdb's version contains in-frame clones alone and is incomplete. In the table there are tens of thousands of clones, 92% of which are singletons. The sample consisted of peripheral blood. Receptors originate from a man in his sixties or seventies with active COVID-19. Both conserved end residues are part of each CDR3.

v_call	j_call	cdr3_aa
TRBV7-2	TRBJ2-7	CASSPQGTGDEQYF
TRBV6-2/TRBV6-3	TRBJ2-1	CASSYPLAGVANEQFF
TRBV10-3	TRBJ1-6	CASGPGQRSPLHF
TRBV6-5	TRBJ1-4	CASSYSQEAFNEKLFF
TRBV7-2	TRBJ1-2	CASSLAWARQGADGYTF
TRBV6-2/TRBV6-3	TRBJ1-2	CASNPRFLRARINYGYTF
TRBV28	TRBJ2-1	CASRKPTGVGVF
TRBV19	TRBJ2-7	CASSMGQGNNHEQYF
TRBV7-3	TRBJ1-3	CASSLIGPGVSGNTIYF
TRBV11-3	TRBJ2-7	CASSLVPKPGLAGVCYEQYF
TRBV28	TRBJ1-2	CASSLMATGRGGYTF
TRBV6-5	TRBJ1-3	CASGLTGNTIYF
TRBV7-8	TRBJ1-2	CASSPTRYGYTF
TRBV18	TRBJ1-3	CASSHRDRGPNSGNTIYF
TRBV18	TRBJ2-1	CASSRDRRNNEQFF
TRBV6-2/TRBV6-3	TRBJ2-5	CASSLQGWNQETQYF